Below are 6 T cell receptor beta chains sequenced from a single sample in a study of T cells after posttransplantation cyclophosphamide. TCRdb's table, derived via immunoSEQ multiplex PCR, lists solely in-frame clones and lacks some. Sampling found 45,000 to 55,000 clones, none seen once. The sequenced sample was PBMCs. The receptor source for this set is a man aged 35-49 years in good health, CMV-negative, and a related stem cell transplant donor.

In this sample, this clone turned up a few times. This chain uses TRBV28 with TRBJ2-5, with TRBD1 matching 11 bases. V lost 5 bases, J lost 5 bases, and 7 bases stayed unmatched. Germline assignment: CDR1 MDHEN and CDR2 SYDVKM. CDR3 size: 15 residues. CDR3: CASSPGTGGLETQYF. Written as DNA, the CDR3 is TGTGCCAGCAGTCCCGGGACAGGGGGGTTGGAGACCCAGTACTTC.

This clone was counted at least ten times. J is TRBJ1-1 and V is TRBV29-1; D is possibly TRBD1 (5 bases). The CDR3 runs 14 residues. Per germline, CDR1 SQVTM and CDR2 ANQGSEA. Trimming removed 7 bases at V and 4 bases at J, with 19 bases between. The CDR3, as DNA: TGCAGCGGGGGGGACCTTGTGGGACTCACTGAAGCTTTCTTT. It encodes CSGGDLVGLTEAFF.

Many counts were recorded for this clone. The CDR3 reads CASSLTSGTYEQYF. The CDR3 nucleotides read TGTGCCAGTAGTCTCACTAGCGGAACCTACGAGCAGTACTTC. This chain uses TRBV19 with TRBJ2-7; 8 nucleotides match TRBD2. Trimming cost V 5 bases and J 2 bases; bases outside gene matches: 5. The germline CDR1 and CDR2 sequences are LNHDA and SQIVND (reference sequence). CDR3 size: 14 residues.

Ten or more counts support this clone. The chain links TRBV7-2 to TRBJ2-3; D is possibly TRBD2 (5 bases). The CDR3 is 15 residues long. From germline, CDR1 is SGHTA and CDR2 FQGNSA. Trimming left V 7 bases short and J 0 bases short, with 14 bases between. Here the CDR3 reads CASIQQTGSTDTQYF. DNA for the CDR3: TGTGCCAGCATCCAACAAACGGGGAGCACAGATACGCAGTATTTT.

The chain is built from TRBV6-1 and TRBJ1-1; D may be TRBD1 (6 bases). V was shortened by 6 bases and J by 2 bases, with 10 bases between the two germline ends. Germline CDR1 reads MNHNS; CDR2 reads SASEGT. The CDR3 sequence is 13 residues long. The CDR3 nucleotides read TGTGCCAGCAGGCGGGGGCATAACACTGAAGCTTTCTTT. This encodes CASRRGHNTEAFF.

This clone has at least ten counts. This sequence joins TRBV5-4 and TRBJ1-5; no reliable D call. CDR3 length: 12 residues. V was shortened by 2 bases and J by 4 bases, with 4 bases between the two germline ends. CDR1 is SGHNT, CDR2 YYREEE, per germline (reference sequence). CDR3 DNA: TGTGCCAGCAGCTTCGGGAATCAGCCCCAGCATTTT. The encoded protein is CASSFGNQPQHF.